This T cell receptor beta chain was identified during a study of blood T cells in healthy people across ages. Alongside a J-beta primer mix, a sample-barcoded 5' primer served in a second PCR lasting 7 to 11 cycles. Every sample returned 2.5 million or more CDR3-containing paired-end reads. Using its own MiXCR run on the 5' RACE reads, TCRdb lists one record per CDR3 protein. The data show about 1.4 million distinct CDR3 sequences, with roughly 60% seen just once and over 5.5% held by the top ten. Concerning this clonotype itself: The antigen is undetermined.

CDR1 and CDR2 (germline): DFQATT, SNEGSKA (reference sequence). V was clipped by 2 bases and J by 8 bases; unmatched bases: 6. The CDR3 totals 15 residues. Study-level findings and limits: Greater diversity and more naive CD4+ cells were seen in long-lived donors than in aged donors.

The chain employs TRBV20-1 and TRBJ2-1; 13 positions agree with TRBD2. Material: blood. The receptor's source is a man aged 18 to 30 in good health. CDR3 nucleotides: TGCAGTGCTAGAAAACTAGCGGGGGGGCCGTATGAGCAGTTCTTC. Translating gives CSARKLAGGPYEQFF.